This T cell receptor beta chain was sequenced during a study of T cell responses to AZD1222 COVID-19 vaccine. Study-level results: Unmutated variant regions reportedly attract nearly half of all spike-specific TCRs.

Unmatched junction bases numbered 4, after V lost 6 bases and J lost 3 bases. The CDR3 length is 15 residues. The germline V gene encodes CDR1 MDHEN and CDR2 SYDVKM. Method: immunoSEQ multiplex PCR; TCRdb's copy keeps in-frame clones and lacks some. The data hold fewer than 150,000 clones, with around nine tenths observed a single time. Remarks on this clone: As yet, its antigen is unknown.

The sample was peripheral blood, taken on day 0 of AZD1222 vaccination. This receptor was taken from an adult in good health. This sequence joins TRBV28 and TRBJ1-5; the match to TRBD1 covers 11 bases. The CDR3 nucleotides read TGTGCCAGCAGAGGGACAGGGGGAAACAATCAGCCCCAGCATTTT. This sequence encodes CASRGTGGNNQPQHF. Full variable domain (remainder filled in from reference TRBV28 and TRBJ1-5): DVKVTQSSRYLVKRTGEKVFLECVQDMDHENMFWYRQDPGLGLRLIYFSYDVKMKEKGDIPEGYSVSREKKERFSLILESASTNQTSMYLCASRGTGGNNQPQHFGDGTRLSIL.